This TCR beta chain was sequenced in a study of blood T cells in healthy people across ages. Study-level findings and limits: Those diversity estimates obtained from one million T cells were thought to be underestimates.

To note about this clonotype: Its matching antigen is unknown.

It was with a sample-barcoded 5' primer and a J-beta primer mix that a second PCR of about 6 to 12 cycles was run. TCRdb independently ran MiXCR on the 5' RACE reads; one entry per CDR3 protein. The sample contains 600,000 to 850,000 distinct CDR3 sequences, roughly two fifths of which appear only once. Sequencing input: blood. This TCR came from a woman aged 60-75 years in good health.

This CDR3 is CASSRRKILQETQYF. The DNA for the CDR3 is TGTGCCAGCTCACGTCGCAAGATTCTCCAAGAGACCCAGTACTTC. J is TRBJ2-5 and V is TRBV18; D uncertain. V lost 4 bases and J 1 base, leaving 13 bases between the germline ends. Per germline, CDR1 KGHSH and CDR2 LQKENI. CDR3 size: 15 residues.